The present T cell receptor (beta chain) was sequenced within a study of graft-versus-host responses after intestinal transplantation. The overall study: The transplants performed in recipients were multivisceral, liver-intestinal, or isolated intestinal. Every recipient underwent anti-thymocyte globulin induction, then tacrolimus and steroids for about three years.

Comments on this clone: The target antigen is unknown.

General study points: Detection of GvH clones occurred in recipient marrow, and some had their first appearance in ileum or blood. Some patients had graft-donor T cell macrochimerism. In their allografts, the ratios of graft-versus-host to host-versus-graft T cell clones were high.

CDR1 is LNHDA, CDR2 SQIVND, per germline (reference sequence). The CDR3 sequence is 13 residues long. V gave up 8 bases and J gave up 0 bases, with 11 bases separating them. Data came from immunoSEQ multiplex PCR; TCRdb stores just in-frame clones and leaves some out. Of some 100,000 clones in the sample, 75% to 95% are singletons; the top ten hold approximately 6%. The material was unstimulated CD8+ T cells sorted from spleen or lymph node cells, obtained before intestinal transplant. The chain carries TRBV19 and TRBJ2-7, with D perhaps given as TRBD1 or TRBD2 (5 bases each). This receptor was obtained from a human donor who received an intestinal transplant. The CDR3 DNA follows: TGTGCCAGTGGGGGTCGTTTCTCCTACGAGCAGTACTTC. This sequence encodes CASGGRFSYEQYF.